This T cell receptor (beta chain) was retrieved from a study of T cell changes during pregnancy in multiple sclerosis. The length of the CDR3 is 15 residues. Germline-derived CDR1 and CDR2 are MGHDK and SYGVNS. The J segment lost 7 bases and the V segment lost 6 bases, leaving 7 bases of the junction unmatched. Clones were sequenced by immunoSEQ multiplex PCR, and TCRdb holds only the in-frame ones, with some missing. This sample yields approximately 63,000 clones, of which around 92% are seen a single time; about 2.3% belongs to the top ten. The receptor was derived from a female donor in good health, enrolled as a control in a pregnancy study. This chain links TRBV25-1 with TRBJ2-1, with 12 bases that match TRBD2. Sequencing was performed on peripheral blood, taken in the third trimester of pregnancy. The CDR3 region has the DNA TGTGCCAGCAGCGACCCCCTAGCGGGAGGGAATGAGCAGTTCTTC. It specifies CASSDPLAGGNEQFF.